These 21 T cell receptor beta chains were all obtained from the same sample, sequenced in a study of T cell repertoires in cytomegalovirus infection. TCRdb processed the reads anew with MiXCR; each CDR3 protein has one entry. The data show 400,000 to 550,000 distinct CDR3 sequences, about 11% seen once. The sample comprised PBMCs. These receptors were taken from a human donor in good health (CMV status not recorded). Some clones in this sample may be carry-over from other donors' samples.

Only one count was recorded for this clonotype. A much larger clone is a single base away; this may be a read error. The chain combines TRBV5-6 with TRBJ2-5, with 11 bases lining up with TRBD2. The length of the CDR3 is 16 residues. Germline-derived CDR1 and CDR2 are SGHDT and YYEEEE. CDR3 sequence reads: CVSKMLAGGRQETQYF. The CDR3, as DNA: TGTGTCAGCAAAATGCTAGCGGGAGGACGCCAAGAGACCCAGTACTTC.

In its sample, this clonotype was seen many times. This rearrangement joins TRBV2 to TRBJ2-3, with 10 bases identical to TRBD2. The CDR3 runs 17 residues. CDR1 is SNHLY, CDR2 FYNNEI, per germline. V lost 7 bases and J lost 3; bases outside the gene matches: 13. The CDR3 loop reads CASTLSGRAGLTDTQYF. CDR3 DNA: TGTGCCAGCACACTCAGCGGGAGGGCCGGGCTTACAGATACGCAGTATTTT.

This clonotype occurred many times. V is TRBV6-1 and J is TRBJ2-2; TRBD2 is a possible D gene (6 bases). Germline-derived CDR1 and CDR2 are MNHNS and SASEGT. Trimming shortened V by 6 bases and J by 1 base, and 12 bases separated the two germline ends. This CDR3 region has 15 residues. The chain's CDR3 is CASREGTVNTGELFF. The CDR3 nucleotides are TGTGCCAGCAGGGAGGGGACGGTGAACACCGGGGAGCTGTTTTTT.

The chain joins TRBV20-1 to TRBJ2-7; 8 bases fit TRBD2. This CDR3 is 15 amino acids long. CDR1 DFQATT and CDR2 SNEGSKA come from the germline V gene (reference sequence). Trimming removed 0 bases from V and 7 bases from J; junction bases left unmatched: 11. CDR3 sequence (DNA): TGCAGTGCTAGAGATCGCGCGGGAGGTTGGAATGAGCAGTACTTC. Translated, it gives CSARDRAGGWNEQYF.

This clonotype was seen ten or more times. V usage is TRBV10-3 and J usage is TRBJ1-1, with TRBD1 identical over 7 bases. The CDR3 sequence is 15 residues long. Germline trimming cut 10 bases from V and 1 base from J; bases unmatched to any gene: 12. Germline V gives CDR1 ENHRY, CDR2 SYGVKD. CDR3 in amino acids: CAKNRDRVWNTEAFF. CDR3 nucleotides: TGTGCCAAAAATAGAGACAGGGTATGGAACACTGAAGCTTTCTTT.

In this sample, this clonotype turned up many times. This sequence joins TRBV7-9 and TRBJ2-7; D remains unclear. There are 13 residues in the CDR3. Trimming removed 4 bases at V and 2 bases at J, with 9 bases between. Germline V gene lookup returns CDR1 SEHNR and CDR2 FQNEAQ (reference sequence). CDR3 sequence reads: CASSSTPTYEQYF. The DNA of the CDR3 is TGTGCCAGCAGCTCGACACCGACCTACGAGCAGTACTTC.

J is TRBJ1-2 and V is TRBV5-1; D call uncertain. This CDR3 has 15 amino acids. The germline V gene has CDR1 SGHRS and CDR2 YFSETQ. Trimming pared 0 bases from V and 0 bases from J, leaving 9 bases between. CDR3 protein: CASSLVPGPNYGYTF. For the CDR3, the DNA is TGCGCCAGCAGCTTGGTCCCAGGACCTAACTATGGCTACACCTTC.

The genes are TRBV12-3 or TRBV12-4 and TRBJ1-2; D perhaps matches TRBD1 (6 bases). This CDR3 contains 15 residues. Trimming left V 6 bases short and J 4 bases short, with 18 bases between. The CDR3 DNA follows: TGTGCCAGCAGCCATTCGGGGGGGGGCGGCTATGGCTACACCTTC. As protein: CASSHSGGGGYGYTF.

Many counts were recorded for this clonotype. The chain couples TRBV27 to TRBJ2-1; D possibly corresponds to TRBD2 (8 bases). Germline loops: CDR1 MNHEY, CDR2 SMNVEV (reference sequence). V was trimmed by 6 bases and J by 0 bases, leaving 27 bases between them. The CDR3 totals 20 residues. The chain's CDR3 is CASRPQTGRREGRSYNEQFF. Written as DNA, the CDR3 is TGTGCCAGCAGGCCCCAGACAGGGAGACGGGAGGGACGCTCCTACAATGAGCAGTTCTTC.

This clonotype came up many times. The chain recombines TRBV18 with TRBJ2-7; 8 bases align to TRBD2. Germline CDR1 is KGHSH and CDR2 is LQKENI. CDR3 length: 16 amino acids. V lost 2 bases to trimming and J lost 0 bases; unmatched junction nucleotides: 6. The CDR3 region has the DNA TGTGCCAGCTCACCAGAATTAGCGGGACTCTCCTACGAGCAGTACTTC. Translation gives CASSPELAGLSYEQYF.

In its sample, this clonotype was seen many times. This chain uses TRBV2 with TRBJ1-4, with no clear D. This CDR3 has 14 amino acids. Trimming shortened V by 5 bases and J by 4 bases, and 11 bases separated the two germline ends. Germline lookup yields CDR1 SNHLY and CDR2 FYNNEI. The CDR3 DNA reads TGTGCCAGCAGTTCGCTTGGGAGTAATGAAAAACTGTTTTTT. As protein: CASSSLGSNEKLFF.

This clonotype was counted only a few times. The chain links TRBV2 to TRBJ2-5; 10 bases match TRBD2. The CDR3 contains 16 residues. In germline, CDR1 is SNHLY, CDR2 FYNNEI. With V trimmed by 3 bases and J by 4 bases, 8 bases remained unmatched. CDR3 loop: CASSEASGSILETQYF. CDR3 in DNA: TGTGCCAGCAGTGAGGCTAGCGGGAGCATATTAGAGACCCAGTACTTC. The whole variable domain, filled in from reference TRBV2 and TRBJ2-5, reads EPEVTQTPSHQVTQMGQEVILRCVPISNHLYFYWYRQILGQKVEFLVSFYNNEISEKSEIFDDQFSVERPDGSNFTLKIRSTKLEDSAMYFCASSEASGSILETQYFGPGTRLLVL.

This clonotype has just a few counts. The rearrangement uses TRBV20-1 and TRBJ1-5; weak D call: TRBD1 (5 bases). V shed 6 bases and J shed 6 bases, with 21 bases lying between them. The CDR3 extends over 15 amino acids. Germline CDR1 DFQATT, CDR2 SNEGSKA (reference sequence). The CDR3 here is CSATHLGLVRQPQHF. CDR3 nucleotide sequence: TGCAGTGCCACCCACCTGGGGCTAGTACGTCAGCCCCAGCATTTT.

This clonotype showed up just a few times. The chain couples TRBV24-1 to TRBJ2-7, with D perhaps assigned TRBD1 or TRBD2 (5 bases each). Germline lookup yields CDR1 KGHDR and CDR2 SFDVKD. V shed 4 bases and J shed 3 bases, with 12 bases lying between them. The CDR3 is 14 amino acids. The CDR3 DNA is TGTGCCACCAGTGAGGCCGGGACCATCTACGAGCAGTACTTC. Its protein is CATSEAGTIYEQYF.

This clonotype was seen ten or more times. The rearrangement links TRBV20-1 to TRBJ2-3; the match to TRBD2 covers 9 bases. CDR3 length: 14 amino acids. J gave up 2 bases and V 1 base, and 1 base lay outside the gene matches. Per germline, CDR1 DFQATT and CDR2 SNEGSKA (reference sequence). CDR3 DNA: TGCAGTGCTAGAGGACTAGCGGCCACAGATACGCAGTATTTT. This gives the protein CSARGLAATDTQYF.

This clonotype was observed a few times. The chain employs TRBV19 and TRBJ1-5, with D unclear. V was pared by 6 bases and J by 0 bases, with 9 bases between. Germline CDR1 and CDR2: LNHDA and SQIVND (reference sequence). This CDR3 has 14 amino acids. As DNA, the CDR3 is TGTGCCAGTAGAGGGTATTATAGCAATCAGCCCCAGCATTTT. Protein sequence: CASRGYYSNQPQHF.

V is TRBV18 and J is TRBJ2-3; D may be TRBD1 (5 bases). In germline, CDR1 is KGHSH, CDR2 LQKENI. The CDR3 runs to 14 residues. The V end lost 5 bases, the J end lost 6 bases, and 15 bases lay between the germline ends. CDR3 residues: CASSAQGSTDTQYF. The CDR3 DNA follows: TGTGCCAGCTCAGCGCAGGGATCCACCGATACGCAGTATTTT.

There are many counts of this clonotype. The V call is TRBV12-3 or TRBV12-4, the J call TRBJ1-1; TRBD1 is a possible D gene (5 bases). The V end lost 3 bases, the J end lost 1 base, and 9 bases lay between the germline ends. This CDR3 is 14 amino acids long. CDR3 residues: CASSFRGENTEAFF. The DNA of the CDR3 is TGTGCCAGCAGTTTCAGAGGGGAGAACACTGAAGCTTTCTTT.

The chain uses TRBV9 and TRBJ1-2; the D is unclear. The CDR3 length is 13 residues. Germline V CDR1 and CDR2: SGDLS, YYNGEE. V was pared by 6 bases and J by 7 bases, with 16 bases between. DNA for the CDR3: TGTGCCAGCAACGCCGGAGGGCCCGGTGGCTACACCTTC. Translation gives CASNAGGPGGYTF.

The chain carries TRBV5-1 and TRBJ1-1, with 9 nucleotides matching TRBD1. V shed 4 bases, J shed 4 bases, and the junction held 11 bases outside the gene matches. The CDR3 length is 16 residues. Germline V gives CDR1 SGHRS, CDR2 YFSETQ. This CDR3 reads CASSEGTGLLGTEAFF. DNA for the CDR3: TGCGCCAGCAGCGAGGGGACAGGGCTTTTGGGCACTGAAGCTTTCTTT.

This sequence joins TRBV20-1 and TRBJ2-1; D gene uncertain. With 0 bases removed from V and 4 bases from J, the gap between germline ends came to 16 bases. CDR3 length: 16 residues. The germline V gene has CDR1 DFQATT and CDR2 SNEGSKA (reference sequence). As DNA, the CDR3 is TGCAGTGCTAGAGACCCCAGACGCCATGGATACAATGAGCAGTTCTTC. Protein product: CSARDPRRHGYNEQFF.